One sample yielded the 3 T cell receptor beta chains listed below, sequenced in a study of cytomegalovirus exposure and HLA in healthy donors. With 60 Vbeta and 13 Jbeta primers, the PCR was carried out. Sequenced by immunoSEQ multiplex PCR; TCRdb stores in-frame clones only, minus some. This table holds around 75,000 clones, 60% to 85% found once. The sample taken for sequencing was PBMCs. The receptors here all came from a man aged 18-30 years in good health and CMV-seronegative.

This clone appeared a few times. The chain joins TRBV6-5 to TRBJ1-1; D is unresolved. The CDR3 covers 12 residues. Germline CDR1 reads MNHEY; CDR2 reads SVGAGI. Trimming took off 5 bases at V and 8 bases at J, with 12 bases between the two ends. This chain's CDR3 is CASSPTQTEAFF. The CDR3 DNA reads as TGTGCCAGCAGTCCTACTCAGACAGAAGCTTTCTTT.

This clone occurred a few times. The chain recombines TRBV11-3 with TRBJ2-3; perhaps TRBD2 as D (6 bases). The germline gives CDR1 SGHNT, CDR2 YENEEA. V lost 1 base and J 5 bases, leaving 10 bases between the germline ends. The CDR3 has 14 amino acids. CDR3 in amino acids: CASSLGGSGDTQYF. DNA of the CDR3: TGTGCCAGCAGCTTAGGTGGTAGCGGAGATACGCAGTATTTT.

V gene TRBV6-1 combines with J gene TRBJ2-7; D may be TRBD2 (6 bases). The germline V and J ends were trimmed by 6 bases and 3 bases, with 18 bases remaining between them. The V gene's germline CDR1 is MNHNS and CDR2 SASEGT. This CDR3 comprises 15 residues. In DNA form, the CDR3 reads TGTGCCAGCAGGGCGGACACGCGCGGGGTCTACGAGCAGTACGTC. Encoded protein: CASRADTRGVYEQYV.